This is a list of T cell receptor beta chains from one sample in a study of cytomegalovirus exposure and HLA in healthy donors. Produced via immunoSEQ multiplex PCR; TCRdb's table is partial and in-frame only. The sample contains 150,000 to 200,000 clones, approximately 81% of which appear only once. The sequenced material came from PBMCs. Source of these receptors: a man aged 18 to 30 in good health and CMV-seropositive. Each CDR3 is given with its conserved first and last residue. The D gene is left open where the match is weak. Clone size is stated in some rows and not others, as once, few, many or a class when expanded.

DNA	CDR3	D	size	V	J
TGTGCCAGTACGGCCCAGGGGTTGTTCACAGATACGCAGTATTTT	CASTAQGLFTDTQYF	NA	NA	TRBV19	TRBJ2-3
TGTGCCAGCAGCCAAGAGGACAGGGGGCCCCCTAACTATGGCTACACCTTC	CASSQEDRGPPNYGYTF	TRBD1	NA	TRBV4-2	TRBJ1-2
TGTGCCAGCAGCTTACGGCAGGTCCCAGGAATAGTTACCGGGGAGCTGTTTTTT	CASSLRQVPGIVTGELFF	NA	NA	TRBV7-9	TRBJ2-2
TGCGCCAGCAGCTTGGCCGGGAACACTGAAGCTTTCTTT	CASSLAGNTEAFF	NA	NA	TRBV5-1	TRBJ1-1
TGTGCCAGCAGCATGGGACTAGCGGGGGGCGACCACAGCACAGATACGCAGTATTTT	CASSMGLAGGDHSTDTQYF	TRBD2	NA	TRBV13	TRBJ2-3
TGTGCCAGCAGCCAGGACAGTCTCAAGCACACTGAAGCTTTCTTT	CASSQDSLKHTEAFF	NA	NA	TRBV4-2	TRBJ1-1
TGTGCCACCAGCTTCGCCGGGGGGGATAATGAGCAGTTCTTC	CATSFAGGDNEQFF	TRBD2	NA	TRBV15	TRBJ2-1
TGTGCCAGCAGTACTATAACCTACGAGCAGTACTTC	CASSTITYEQYF	NA	NA	TRBV28	TRBJ2-7
TGTGCCAGCAGTTTTCGAGGTGGGGAGACCCAGTACTTC	CASSFRGGETQYF	NA	NA	TRBV27	TRBJ2-5
TGCAGTGCTGGCTCGGAGACCCAGTACTTC	CSAGSETQYF	NA	few	TRBV20-1	TRBJ2-5
TGTGCCAGCAGCCCGATAAGGGAGGGCTGGGGTGAAGCTTTCTTT	CASSPIREGWGEAFF	NA	NA	TRBV6-5	TRBJ1-1
TGTGCCAGTAGTATTGACAGTACATACAATGAGCAGTTCTTC	CASSIDSTYNEQFF	NA	NA	TRBV19	TRBJ2-1
TGTGCCAGCGCCGTTTCCTTTGCGGGAGGGAATGAGCAGTTCTTC	CASAVSFAGGNEQFF	TRBD2	NA	TRBV7-3	TRBJ2-1
TGTGCCAGCAGCTTGGCCGCAGGGGGGTCGTACGAGCAGTACTTC	CASSLAAGGSYEQYF	NA	NA	TRBV5-4	TRBJ2-7
TGTGCCTGGAGTGGGGAGAACTATGGCTACACCTTC	CAWSGENYGYTF	NA	NA	TRBV30	TRBJ1-2
TGCGCCAGCAGCCAAGGAACAGGATCCTCCTTTGATGGCTACACCTTC	CASSQGTGSSFDGYTF	NA	NA	TRBV4-3	TRBJ1-2
TGTGCCAGCAGCGCCGGCGGGGGCCATAGCACAGATACGCAGTATTTT	CASSAGGGHSTDTQYF	NA	NA	TRBV7-9	TRBJ2-3
TGCGCCAGCAGCCAAGATGGCCTCTGGCAGAAGAACACTGAAGCTTTCTTT	CASSQDGLWQKNTEAFF	NA	NA	TRBV4-3	TRBJ1-1
TGTGCCAGCAGCCCCCGACAGGGGGCGTATGAAAAACTGTTTTTT	CASSPRQGAYEKLFF	TRBD1	NA	TRBV11-2	TRBJ1-4
TGTGCCAGCAGCTTAGAGGACGGGGTGAGTTCACCCCTCCACTTT	CASSLEDGVSSPLHF	NA	NA	TRBV11-2	TRBJ1-6
TGTGCCAGTAGTACCCCCTTGACGGGGAACACCGGGGAGCTGTTTTTT	CASSTPLTGNTGELFF	NA	NA	TRBV19	TRBJ2-2
TGTGCCAGCGTAAACAGGGGGCATGAAAAACTGTTTTTT	CASVNRGHEKLFF	TRBD1	NA	TRBV6-1	TRBJ1-4
TGTGCCGGCGCTGGGACAGGGTACGAGCAGTACTTC	CAGAGTGYEQYF	TRBD1	few	TRBV2	TRBJ2-7
TGTGCCAGCAGCCAGCACGGGTTAGCGGACACTGAAGCTTTCTTT	CASSQHGLADTEAFF	NA	NA	TRBV7-2	TRBJ1-1
TGTGCCAGCAGTTTCGGCGGTATGAACACTGAAGCTTTCTTT	CASSFGGMNTEAFF	NA	NA	TRBV6-5	TRBJ1-1
TGCGCCAGCAGCCAAGGTTTGGGGAGCGAGACCCAGTACTTC	CASSQGLGSETQYF	NA	once	TRBV4-3	TRBJ2-5
TGTGCCAGCAGCGTAGCTACGGGAGGGCAGGCGACCCAAGAGACCCAGTACTTC	CASSVATGGQATQETQYF	TRBD2	NA	TRBV9	TRBJ2-5
TGTGCCAGCAGTTACTCCGTCCAGACCGGGGAGCTGTTTTTT	CASSYSVQTGELFF	NA	NA	TRBV6-5	TRBJ2-2
TGTGCCAGCAGCCCCCGGGTTCTAGCCAAAAACAGTCAGTACTTC	CASSPRVLAKNSQYF	NA	few	TRBV6-5	TRBJ2-4
TGTGCCAGCAGCCCGACAAGTGCGGGGCCCTCTGGGGCCAACGTCCTGACTTTC	CASSPTSAGPSGANVLTF	NA	NA	TRBV4-2	TRBJ2-6
TGTGCCTCGCGCGGTGCCGGGACAGAGAATTCACCCCTCCACTTT	CASRGAGTENSPLHF	TRBD1	NA	TRBV30	TRBJ1-6
TGTGCCAGCAGCCTGGCAGGGTCCCTCTCTGGGGCCAACGGCCTGACTTTC	CASSLAGSLSGANGLTF	NA	NA	TRBV7-3	TRBJ2-6
TGTGCCAGTAGAGGAGGACAGGCCAATCAGCCCCAGCATTTT	CASRGGQANQPQHF	TRBD1	NA	TRBV19	TRBJ1-5
TGTGCCAGCAGTCGCCAAGAGACCCAGTACTTC	CASSRQETQYF	NA	NA	TRBV6-6	TRBJ2-5
TGTGCCAGCAGCTTAGGACAGGGGATTGGTGAGCAGTTCTTC	CASSLGQGIGEQFF	TRBD1	once	TRBV9	TRBJ2-1
TGTGCCAGCAGTTTAGATTTAGGGGAAGGGGGCTACGAGCAGTACTTC	CASSLDLGEGGYEQYF	NA	NA	TRBV28	TRBJ2-7
TGTGCCAGCAGTTCTACAGGAGTTTACTATGGCTACACCTTC	CASSSTGVYYGYTF	NA	few	TRBV6-4	TRBJ1-2
TGTGCCAGCAGTTTAAATAGCGGGCTGCAGTATTTT	CASSLNSGLQYF	TRBD2	NA	TRBV27	TRBJ2-3
TGTGCCAGCAGCCTCAACCGGGACAGCGCAACTAATGAAAAACTGTTTTTT	CASSLNRDSATNEKLFF	TRBD1	NA	TRBV5-6	TRBJ1-4
TGCAGCGTTATTGACAGGGTCTATGGCTACACCTTC	CSVIDRVYGYTF	TRBD1	NA	TRBV29-1	TRBJ1-2
TGTGCCAGCAGCTTAAAAGGGGTTAGAGAAGCTTTCTTT	CASSLKGVREAFF	NA	NA	TRBV7-2	TRBJ1-1
TGTGCCAGCAGCCAAGGGCGGGGTTTGGGTTCCCTCCACTTT	CASSQGRGLGSLHF	NA	NA	TRBV11-2	TRBJ1-6
TGTGCCAGCAGCGCCCCACAGGGGCTCACAATTGGCTACACCTTC	CASSAPQGLTIGYTF	TRBD1	NA	TRBV9	TRBJ1-2
TGTGCCAGCAGTAGCAGGGAGGGCAACACTGAAGCTCTCTTT	CASSSREGNTEALF	NA	NA	TRBV6-1	TRBJ1-1
TGTGCCAGCAGTTTATCGACGACAGCGAATCAGCCCCAGCATTTT	CASSLSTTANQPQHF	NA	NA	TRBV27	TRBJ1-5
TGCAGCGTTGGTTGGGCCGAAAGCTCCTACGAGCAGTACTTC	CSVGWAESSYEQYF	NA	NA	TRBV29-1	TRBJ2-7
TGTGCCAGCAGTGAAACTACGGACTCTGGAAACACCATATATTTT	CASSETTDSGNTIYF	NA	NA	TRBV6-1	TRBJ1-3
TGTACCAGCAGTTACGGTCTAGCGGGGGATCTGGACGAGCAGTACTTC	CTSSYGLAGDLDEQYF	TRBD2	NA	TRBV6-5	TRBJ2-7
TGTGCCAGCGCCAACTCCGGGGGGCTAAATACGCAGTATTTT	CASANSGGLNTQYF	NA	NA	TRBV7-3	TRBJ2-3
TGTGCTAGTCGGCCAGGGCCCACAGATACGCAGTATTTT	CASRPGPTDTQYF	NA	NA	TRBV12-5	TRBJ2-3
TGTGCCAGCAGCCGGGTAGTAGCGGGGGTCGGGAGTGAGACCCAGTACTTC	CASSRVVAGVGSETQYF	TRBD2	NA	TRBV7-2	TRBJ2-5
TGCGCCAGCAGCCAAGATCACAGGGTCAATCAGCCCCAGCATTTT	CASSQDHRVNQPQHF	NA	NA	TRBV4-1	TRBJ1-5
TGTGCCAGCCGGGGGACAGAACTCTCCTACGAGCAGTACTTC	CASRGTELSYEQYF	NA	NA	TRBV6-1	TRBJ2-7
TGTGCCAGCAGCGCAGGGACAGGGGTAAGGAGTGAGCAGTTCTTC	CASSAGTGVRSEQFF	TRBD1	NA	TRBV7-2	TRBJ2-1
TGTGCCAGCAGTCACCCGGGCGAAGGGGGCTTTGGCTACACCTTC	CASSHPGEGGFGYTF	TRBD1	NA	TRBV5-6	TRBJ1-2
TGTGCCAGCAGCTTAGAGCCGGGACAGGGTGTATTAAAGTCCTTC	CASSLEPGQGVLKSF	TRBD1	NA	TRBV7-6	TRBJ1-2
TGCGCCAGCAGCTTGGGGGGCTTCAATTCACCCCTCCACTTT	CASSLGGFNSPLHF	NA	NA	TRBV5-1	TRBJ1-6
TGTGCCAGCAGCTTATCGGCCTACGAGCAGTACTTC	CASSLSAYEQYF	NA	NA	TRBV7-8	TRBJ2-7
TGCAGCGCCAACCCACAGGGTCCGGACTATGGCTACACCTTC	CSANPQGPDYGYTF	NA	NA	TRBV29-1	TRBJ1-2